The 26 T cell receptor beta chains presented below share a single source sample, sequenced in a study of blood T cell repertoires in COVID-19. Sequencing was performed with immunoSEQ multiplex PCR; in TCRdb, only in-frame clones are kept and a portion is missing. The sample holds 150,000 to 200,000 clones, approximately 83% seen once. Source material: PBMCs or T cells enriched from blood (not recorded which). These receptors were taken from a woman aged 55 to 70 who had recovered from COVID-19.

V is TRBV28 and J is TRBJ1-2; D is ambiguous. The length of the CDR3 is 16 residues. Trimming took off 4 bases at V and 7 bases at J, with 22 bases between the two ends. The germline V gene has CDR1 MDHEN and CDR2 SYDVKM. The DNA for the CDR3 is TGTGCCAGCAGTTCAAACCTGGGGAGGTTGGCAAGTGGCTACACCTTC. This sequence encodes CASSSNLGRLASGYTF.

This clone was detected only once. The chain links TRBV7-3 to TRBJ1-1, with 9 bases identical to TRBD1. The CDR3 consists of 13 residues. V lost 5 bases, J lost 7 bases, and 5 bases stayed unmatched. Germline-derived CDR1 and CDR2 are SGHTA and FQGTGA. For the CDR3, the DNA is TGTGCCAGCAGCCCGGGACAGGGAGTTGAAGCTTTCTTT. Its translation is CASSPGQGVEAFF.

The V and J genes are TRBV12-2 and TRBJ1-2. TRBV12-2 is marked as a pseudogene. This CDR3 region has 14 residues. The CDR3, as DNA: TGTGCAAGTCGCTTATCTTCCGGGGGCTATGGCTACACCTTC. It translates to CASRLSSGGYGYTF.

The chain couples TRBV5-1 to TRBJ2-3, with 11 bases aligning to TRBD2. The CDR3 spans 17 residues. Trimming took 0 bases from V and 6 from J; bases not matched to a gene: 9. The germline V gene has CDR1 SGHRS and CDR2 YFSETQ. In nucleotides, the CDR3 is TGCGCCAGCAGCTTGGGGGGGGCCGGGACTAGCGGCGATACGCAGTATTTT. Translating it yields CASSLGGAGTSGDTQYF.

Regarding this clone: In the same sample, other DNA sequences code for this CDR3. This sequence joins TRBV5-1 and TRBJ2-2, with a possible D match to TRBD2 (5 bases). CDR1 is SGHRS, CDR2 YFSETQ, per germline. The V and J ends lost 4 bases and 6 bases respectively, with 7 bases between them. This CDR3 is built from 12 residues. CDR3: CASSPGAGELFF. The CDR3 nucleotides read TGCGCCAGCAGCCCCGGGGCCGGGGAGCTGTTTTTT.

CDR3 protein: CASSETDRGPNEQFF. The CDR3 DNA is TGTGCCAGCAGTGAAACGGACAGGGGTCCCAATGAGCAGTTCTTC. V gene TRBV6-1 combines with J gene TRBJ2-1, with TRBD1 identical over 9 bases. Germline assignment: CDR1 MNHNS and CDR2 SASEGT. Losses at the gene ends were 2 bases for V and 6 bases for J; bases not matched to a gene: 5. The CDR3 sequence is 15 residues long.

The chain recombines TRBV19 with TRBJ1-3, with a tentative D call TRBD1 (5 bases). This CDR3 region has 14 residues. Trimming left V 7 bases short and J 0 bases short, with 10 bases between. Germline V gives CDR1 LNHDA, CDR2 SQIVND (reference sequence). Here the CDR3 DNA reads TGTGCCAGTACCCGGGACTTCTCTGGAAACACCATATATTTT. Its translation: CASTRDFSGNTIYF. Based on the CDR3 plus reference TRBV19 and TRBJ1-3, the full variable domain is DGGITQSPKYLFRKEGQNVTLSCEQNLNHDAMYWYRQDPGQGLRLIYYSQIVNDFQKGDIAEGYSVSREKKESFPLTVTSAQKNPTAFYLCASTRDFSGNTIYFGEGSWLTVV.

The V call is TRBV5-4, the J call TRBJ2-7; tentative D call: TRBD1 (6 bases). V dropped 3 bases and J dropped 5 bases, with 18 bases sitting between them. The germline CDR1 and CDR2 sequences are SGHNT and YYREEE (reference sequence). The CDR3 loop spans 15 amino acids. The CDR3 DNA is TGTGCCAGCAGCTCGCTTGGGGGCCGACGGAACGAGCAGTACTTC. As protein: CASSSLGGRRNEQYF.

The chain joins TRBV7-8 to TRBJ2-2, with 14 bases that match TRBD2. Germline V gene data show CDR1 as SGHVS and CDR2 as FQNEAQ. The CDR3 contains 16 residues. Trimming removed 4 bases from V and 6 bases from J; junction bases left unmatched: 4. In nucleotides, the CDR3 is TGTGCCAGCAGCTCGGGACTAGCGGGAGTGGCCGGGGAGCTGTTTTTT. Translation gives CASSSGLAGVAGELFF.

The sample holds one count of this clone. The V call is TRBV6-1, the J call TRBJ2-1; D call uncertain. CDR3 length: 14 amino acids. The V gene's germline CDR1 is MNHNS and CDR2 SASEGT. V gave up 2 bases and J gave up 5 bases, with 10 bases separating them. For the CDR3, the DNA is TGTGCCAGCAGTGAAATCCTTAGAAACAATGAGCAGTTCTTC. Its translation: CASSEILRNNEQFF.

The chain recombines TRBV3-1 (or the pseudogene TRBV3-2) with TRBJ1-2; weak D call: TRBD1 (5 bases). The germline V and J ends were trimmed by 2 bases and 7 bases, with 14 bases remaining between them. This CDR3 region has 14 residues. Germline values: CDR1 LGHDT, CDR2 YNNKEL (reference sequence). Here the CDR3 DNA reads TGTGCCAGCAGCCAAACCGGCCAGGGCGGTGGCTACACCTTC. Protein: CASSQTGQGGGYTF.

The chain combines TRBV5-1 with TRBJ2-7; 10 bases match TRBD1. The CDR3 is 14 amino acids. V shed 0 bases and J 5 bases; nucleotides not matched to a gene: 2. Germline assignment: CDR1 SGHRS and CDR2 YFSETQ. CDR3 DNA: TGCGCCAGCAGCTTGGGGACAGGGGGTAACGAGCAGTACTTC. Its translation is CASSLGTGGNEQYF.

This clone has only a few counts. The V call is TRBV5-4, the J call TRBJ2-7, with 9 bases that match TRBD1. CDR3 length: 15 residues. Germline loops: CDR1 SGHNT, CDR2 YYREEE (reference sequence). The ends lost 4 bases at V and 3 bases at J; junction bases unmatched: 8. The CDR3 here is CASSPRTGANYEQYF. CDR3 DNA: TGTGCCAGCAGCCCCCGGACAGGGGCGAACTACGAGCAGTACTTC.

J is TRBJ1-1 and V is TRBV19, with no clear D. The germline V gene encodes CDR1 LNHDA and CDR2 SQIVND (reference sequence). With 8 bases removed from V and 0 bases from J, the gap between germline ends came to 22 bases. The CDR3 sequence is 17 residues long. In DNA form, the CDR3 reads TGTGCCAGTGGAGACCAAAGAGGTTGGATGATGAACACTGAAGCTTTCTTT. Encoded protein: CASGDQRGWMMNTEAFF.

The chain has TRBV11-3 and TRBJ2-3, with no clear D. Deletions cut 2 bases from V and 5 bases from J, with 2 bases between. The germline gives CDR1 SGHNT, CDR2 YENEEA. The CDR3 is made up of 11 amino acids. CDR3 DNA: TGTGCCAGCAGCTTACTAGATACGCAGTATTTT. Translating it yields CASSLLDTQYF.

The chain carries TRBV6-5 and TRBJ1-6, with a possible D match to TRBD1 (6 bases). Trimming left V 6 bases short and J 7 bases short, with 10 bases between. The germline V gene has CDR1 MNHEY and CDR2 SVGAGI. CDR3 length: 13 amino acids. DNA for the CDR3: TGTGCCAGCAGGCAGGGGCAAAATTCACCCCTCCACTTT. Translating gives CASRQGQNSPLHF.

V and J are TRBV5-1 and TRBJ1-2; D is unclear. This CDR3 comprises 12 residues. Germline V CDR1 and CDR2: SGHRS, YFSETQ. The ends were cut back, 0 bases at V and 7 bases at J, with 7 bases in the middle. The CDR3 region is CASSLDVSGYTF. The CDR3 bases are TGCGCCAGCAGCTTGGATGTGAGTGGCTACACCTTC.

This clone was seen only a few times. V and J are TRBV2 and TRBJ1-5; a weak D match, TRBD1 (6 bases). V was pared by 6 bases and J by 6 bases, with 12 bases between. Germline V gene data show CDR1 as SNHLY and CDR2 as FYNNEI. The CDR3 sequence is 13 residues long. The DNA of the CDR3 is TGTGCCAGCAGGGGCACAGGGTTTCAGCCCCAGCATTTT. The encoded protein is CASRGTGFQPQHF.

This chain connects TRBV11-2 to TRBJ1-2; possible D gene TRBD1, 5 bases. The length of the CDR3 is 13 residues. CDR1 is SGHAT and CDR2 is FQNNGV in the germline V gene. Trimming removed 6 bases from V and 7 bases from J, with 15 bases in between. CDR3 coding DNA: TGTGCCAGCAGAGAGAGGACATCACCTGGCTACACCTTC. Protein sequence: CASRERTSPGYTF.

This clone has more than one count but fewer than ten. This chain links TRBV12-3 or TRBV12-4 with TRBJ2-3; unclear D gene. V was shortened by 7 bases and J by 2 bases, with 10 bases between the two germline ends. This CDR3 comprises 13 residues. For the CDR3, the DNA is TGTGCCAGCACCTATACTACCACAGATACGCAGTATTTT. Protein: CASTYTTTDTQYF.

As to this clone: A read error may account for a junction end that differs from germline. V gene TRBV2 combines with J gene TRBJ1-2, with TRBD1 matching 8 bases. Germline CDR1 reads SNHLY; CDR2 reads FYNNEI. The CDR3 spans 12 residues. The CDR3 is CASSEWTGLELF. CDR3 DNA: TGTGCCAGCAGTGAATGGACAGGGCTGGAGCTTTTC.

The chain has TRBV3-1 (or the pseudogene TRBV3-2) and TRBJ2-5; 10 nucleotides agree with TRBD2. The CDR3 covers 16 residues. Germline assignment: CDR1 LGHDT and CDR2 YNNKEL (reference sequence). J lost 4 bases, V lost 3 bases, and 8 bases had no gene match. In DNA, the CDR3 is TGTGCCAGCAGCCAGGGAGCGGGAGGGTGGGGAGAGACCCAGTACTTC. Protein: CASSQGAGGWGETQYF.

V usage is TRBV27 and J usage is TRBJ2-3, with 10 bases fitting TRBD2. Germline values: CDR1 MNHEY, CDR2 SMNVEV (reference sequence). This CDR3 region has 17 residues. V lost 1 base, J lost 5 bases, and 9 bases stayed unmatched. The CDR3 sequence: CASSLYSSGGAGDTQYF. The DNA of the CDR3 is TGTGCCAGCAGTTTATACTCCAGCGGGGGGGCTGGAGATACGCAGTATTTT.

The CDR3, as DNA: TGTGCCAGCCTAGAGAGGGCCCCGACTTTCTTT. The encoded protein is CASLERAPTFF. The V gene is TRBV2, the J gene TRBJ1-1, with D unclear. The germline V gene has CDR1 SNHLY and CDR2 FYNNEI. This CDR3 contains 11 residues. The V end lost 8 bases, the J end lost 12 bases, and 16 bases lay between the germline ends.

This clone turned up a few times. V and J are TRBV29-1 and TRBJ2-1; the match to TRBD1 covers 8 bases. This CDR3 comprises 15 residues. The germline V gene encodes CDR1 SQVTM and CDR2 ANQGSEA. The junction had 9 bases not matched to a gene; V was cut back by 1 base and J by 7 bases. As DNA, the CDR3 is TGCAGCGTTGAAGGAGGGGGACAGGTTCTTAATGAGCAGTTCTTC. Protein product: CSVEGGGQVLNEQFF.

J is TRBJ2-7 and V is TRBV18; 7 positions match TRBD1. Germline V lookup: CDR1 KGHSH, CDR2 LQKENI. The CDR3 is 14 amino acids. The trim removed 3 bases at V and 3 bases at J, leaving 5 bases unmatched. The CDR3 region has the DNA TGTGCCAGCTCACCGGCGGACAGGAACTACGAGCAGTACTTC. This encodes CASSPADRNYEQYF.